The 32 T cell receptor beta chains in this list originate from one sample, sequenced in a study of T cell repertoires in cytomegalovirus infection. TCRdb analysed the reads with MiXCR anew, one entry per CDR3 protein. The table records about 770,000 distinct CDR3 sequences, just under 30% of them present only once. These receptors have no identified antigens. This material consisted of cultured CD8+ T cells from PBMCs, taken from culture after CMV antigen stimulation. These receptors all stem from a human donor in good health (CMV status not recorded). Some clones in this sample may be carry-over from other donors' samples.

The chain has TRBV4-3 and TRBJ2-1, with D possibly being TRBD1 or TRBD2 (6 bases each). Trimming shortened V by 1 base and J by 8 bases, and 21 bases separated the two germline ends. This CDR3 spans 17 amino acids. Germline V gives CDR1 LGHNA, CDR2 YSLEER. CDR3 nucleotides: TGCGCCAGCAGCCAAGGAGCCCAGGGGAGGCGGTGGGATGAGCAGTTCTTC. Its protein product is CASSQGAQGRRWDEQFF.

This clonotype was detected only a few times. The chain carries TRBV11-1 and TRBJ2-1, with D maybe TRBD1 (5 bases). Germline V lookup: CDR1 SGHAT, CDR2 FQDESV (reference sequence). The CDR3 has 15 residues. Between the trimmed V and J ends, which lost 1 base and 4 bases, there was a span of 11 bases. In DNA, the CDR3 is TGTGCCAGCAGCTTAGAACAGGACGTTTACAATGAGCAGTTCTTC. Translation gives CASSLEQDVYNEQFF.

In its sample, this clonotype was seen a few times. This rearrangement joins TRBV27 to TRBJ1-2; 7 bases are a match to TRBD1. In germline, CDR1 is MNHEY, CDR2 SMNVEV (reference sequence). The CDR3 consists of 14 residues. Germline trimming cut 6 bases from V and 3 bases from J; bases unmatched to any gene: 7. CDR3 region: CASSPTTGDYGYTF. Here the CDR3 DNA reads TGTGCCAGCAGCCCTACTACAGGGGACTATGGCTACACCTTC.

The genes are TRBV14 and TRBJ2-2; maybe TRBD1 (5 bases). Germline V gene sequence: CDR1 SGHDN, CDR2 FVKESK. The length of the CDR3 is 14 residues. V dropped 7 bases and J dropped 0 bases, with 9 bases sitting between them. The CDR3: CASKGRTNTGELFF. The CDR3 DNA sequence: TGTGCCAGCAAGGGGCGGACGAACACCGGGGAGCTGTTTTTT.

The sample holds many counts of this clonotype. V is TRBV7-8 and J is TRBJ1-5; a possible D gene is TRBD1 (6 bases). With 5 bases removed from V and 3 bases from J, the gap between germline ends came to 14 bases. The V gene's germline CDR1 is SGHVS and CDR2 FQNEAQ. The CDR3 runs to 15 residues. The CDR3 DNA reads TGTGCCAGCAGCCCCTACGGGGGCGCCAATCAGCCCCAGCATTTT. Encoded protein: CASSPYGGANQPQHF. The full variable domain, completed using reference TRBV7-8 and TRBJ1-5, is GAGVSQSPRYKVAKRGQDVALRCDPISGHVSLFWYQQALGQGPEFLTYFQNEAQLDKSGLPSDRFFAERPEGSVSTLKIQRTQQEDSAVYLCASSPYGGANQPQHFGDGTRLSIL.

This clonotype was observed a few times. This sequence joins TRBV6-8 and TRBJ2-5; D might be TRBD2 (7 bases). The germline V gene encodes CDR1 MNHGY and CDR2 SAAAGT. The CDR3 has 18 residues. The ends were cut back, 6 bases at V and 5 bases at J, with 28 bases in the middle. The CDR3 DNA reads TGTGCCAGCAGGGATATGGGGGAGGGGGGCCGCTGGAAGGAGACCCAGTACTTC. Its protein is CASRDMGEGGRWKETQYF.

The table lists this clonotype with a few counts. The CDR3 sequence: CASTTGGSYNEQFF. For the CDR3, the DNA is TGTGCCAGCACTACAGGGGGCTCCTACAATGAGCAGTTCTTC. V gene TRBV9 combines with J gene TRBJ2-1; TRBD1 matches 8 bases. Germline loops: CDR1 SGDLS, CDR2 YYNGEE. With V trimmed by 6 bases and J by 0 bases, 2 bases remained unmatched. This CDR3 has 14 residues.

The rearrangement joins TRBV28 to TRBJ1-1, with 7 bases matching TRBD1. Trimming took 5 bases from V and 0 from J; bases not matched to a gene: 9. This CDR3 contains 16 residues. The germline V gene has CDR1 MDHEN and CDR2 SYDVKM. CDR3 loop: CASSVPGQLMNTEAFF. The CDR3 coding sequence is TGTGCCAGCAGTGTCCCGGGACAGCTAATGAACACTGAAGCTTTCTTT.

This clonotype was seen a handful of times. The CDR3 region has the DNA TGTGCCAGCAGCTTAGCTGCAACCCAGCCCCAGCATTTT. It encodes CASSLAATQPQHF. The chain carries TRBV7-6 and TRBJ1-5; no reliable D call. CDR3 size: 13 residues. Germline values: CDR1 SGHVS, CDR2 FNYEAQ. Trimming stripped 0 bases from V and 7 bases from J, with 7 bases between.

This clonotype is categorized as medium-sized. V and J are TRBV7-9 and TRBJ2-1, with 7 nucleotides matching TRBD1. The CDR3 totals 16 residues. The ends lost 4 bases at V and 8 bases at J; junction bases unmatched: 14. Germline CDR1 and CDR2: SEHNR and FQNEAQ (reference sequence). CDR3 DNA: TGTGCCAGCAGCTCGTTACAGGGGCCTCGTCTCGATGAGCAGTTCTTC. Translation: CASSSLQGPRLDEQFF.

The chain employs TRBV28 and TRBJ2-7; either TRBD1 or TRBD2 may supply D (6 bases each). The CDR3 consists of 13 residues. The V end lost 6 bases, the J end lost 2 bases, and 11 bases lay between the germline ends. Germline CDR1 reads MDHEN; CDR2 reads SYDVKM. This chain's CDR3 is CASRRDTPYEQYV. The CDR3, as DNA: TGTGCCAGCAGGCGGGACACACCCTACGAGCAGTACGTC.

The CDR3: CASSIQLAGNEQFF. DNA for the CDR3: TGTGCCAGCAGCATTCAGCTGGCGGGGAATGAGCAGTTCTTC. The chain recombines TRBV7-6 with TRBJ2-1; the D gene is possibly TRBD2 (6 bases). Trimming stripped 5 bases from V and 7 bases from J, with 15 bases between. The CDR3 has 14 residues. Per germline, CDR1 SGHVS and CDR2 FNYEAQ.

This clonotype occurred once. This chain joins TRBV6-2 or TRBV6-3 and TRBJ2-7; D call uncertain. This CDR3 has 14 amino acids. The germline V gene has CDR1 MNHEY and CDR2 SVGEGT. V was cut by 6 bases and J by 3 bases, with 15 bases left in between. CDR3 bases: TGTGCCAGCAGGGGAACTGACGGCTTCTACGAGCAGTACGTC. Its translation: CASRGTDGFYEQYV.

The chain couples TRBV7-8 to TRBJ1-2; D is unresolved. The CDR3 sequence is 13 residues long. V was cut by 1 base and J by 8 bases, with 11 bases left in between. Per germline, CDR1 SGHVS and CDR2 FQNEAQ. The CDR3 nucleotides are TGTGCCAGCAGCTTAGGCAACCTTCAAGGCTACACCTTC. Protein sequence: CASSLGNLQGYTF.

This chain uses TRBV7-9 with TRBJ1-1; D perhaps matches TRBD1 (5 bases). Germline V gene data show CDR1 as SEHNR and CDR2 as FQNEAQ (reference sequence). The CDR3 covers 15 residues. Trimming stripped 4 bases from V and 4 bases from J, with 16 bases between. CDR3 coding DNA: TGTGCCAGCAGCTCCTACACGTCGGGGGGCACTGAAGCTTTCTTT. It codes for CASSSYTSGGTEAFF. The full variable domain, its missing parts supplied by reference TRBV7-9 and TRBJ1-1, is DTGVSQNPRHKITKRGQNVTFRCDPISEHNRLYWYRQTLGQGPEFLTYFQNEAQLEKSRLLSDRFSAERPKGSFSTLEIQRTEQGDSAMYLCASSSYTSGGTEAFFGQGTRLTVV.

This clonotype came up a few times. This chain connects TRBV6-4 to TRBJ1-1, with TRBD1 as a possible D gene (6 bases). Per the germline V gene, CDR1 is MRHNA and CDR2 is SNTAGT. The CDR3 length is 13 residues. V lost 6 bases and J lost 2, with 10 bases in between. The CDR3 nucleotides are TGTGCCAGCAGAGGGACATCCAACACTGAAGCTTTCTTT. Residues: CASRGTSNTEAFF.

Only a few counts were recorded for this clonotype. The chain combines TRBV6-1 with TRBJ2-3; D gene uncertain. Germline CDR1 is MNHNS and CDR2 is SASEGT. With 8 bases removed from V and 2 bases from J, the gap between germline ends came to 8 bases. CDR3 length: 12 residues. The CDR3 region has the DNA TGTGCCAGCGGAACGGTCACAGATACGCAGTATTTT. It translates to CASGTVTDTQYF.

The table lists this clonotype with a few counts. This chain joins TRBV27 and TRBJ2-5; 7 bases map to TRBD1. Trimming took 2 bases from V and 1 from J; bases not matched to a gene: 7. CDR3 size: 16 residues. The germline V gene has CDR1 MNHEY and CDR2 SMNVEV (reference sequence). Here the CDR3 DNA reads TGTGCCAGCAGTTTACAGCCGGGACAGACCCAAGAGACCCAGTACTTC. Its protein product is CASSLQPGQTQETQYF.

This clonotype was recorded at least ten times. The chain carries TRBV4-1 and TRBJ1-4, with D possibly matching TRBD1 (6 bases). Germline V gene data show CDR1 as MGHRA and CDR2 as YSYEKL. Trimming removed 0 bases from V and 0 bases from J, with 14 bases in between. This CDR3 has 18 amino acids. CDR3 sequence reads: CASSQEATGPTTNEKLFF. For the CDR3, the DNA is TGCGCCAGCAGCCAAGAAGCGACAGGCCCCACAACTAATGAAAAACTGTTTTTT.

This clonotype was counted a few times. In DNA, the CDR3 is TGTGCCAGCAAGCCAGCGGGGACCTACGAGCAGTACTTC. Its protein is CASKPAGTYEQYF. V gene TRBV7-6 combines with J gene TRBJ2-7; TRBD2 matches at 7 bases. The CDR3 is 13 residues long. CDR1 SGHVS and CDR2 FNYEAQ come from the germline V gene. J gave up 2 bases and V 7 bases, and 5 bases lay outside the gene matches.

The chain joins TRBV27 to TRBJ1-4; no definite D call. The end of the DNA aligns better with TRBJ2-2, so the J call may be wrong. Germline CDR1 MNHEY, CDR2 SMNVEV (reference sequence). There are 13 residues in the CDR3. CDR3 coding DNA: TGTGCCAGCAGTTCATACCTACTAAGGGAGCTGTTTTTT. Its translation is CASSSYLLRELFF.

V is TRBV10-2 and J is TRBJ2-7, with 12 bases aligning to TRBD2. Germline CDR1 WSHSY, CDR2 SAAADI. The J segment lost 7 bases and the V segment lost 4 bases, leaving 5 bases of the junction unmatched. The CDR3 runs to 14 residues. CDR3 coding DNA: TGCGCCAGCAGTGCGAGACTAGCGGGGGAAGAGCAGTACTTC. Residues: CASSARLAGEEQYF.

The chain joins TRBV6-5 to TRBJ2-2, with TRBD1 as a possible D gene (6 bases). The CDR3 covers 17 residues. Trimming pared 2 bases from V and 2 bases from J, leaving 15 bases between. Germline values: CDR1 MNHEY, CDR2 SVGAGI. The chain's CDR3 is CASSYVPGTPNTGELFF. DNA for the CDR3: TGTGCCAGCAGTTACGTTCCCGGGACACCCAACACCGGGGAGCTGTTTTTT.

This chain uses TRBV19 with TRBJ1-1, with D possibly being TRBD1 (5 bases). This CDR3 has 15 amino acids. The V end was cut by 3 bases, the J end by 3 bases, with 14 bases between. Germline V gives CDR1 LNHDA, CDR2 SQIVND (reference sequence). In DNA form, the CDR3 reads TGTGCCAGTAGTATTGCGAGGGGAGGTCACACTGAAGCTTTCTTT. Translation gives CASSIARGGHTEAFF. The full variable domain, in which reference TRBV19 and TRBJ1-1 provide the parts outside the CDR3, is DGGITQSPKYLFRKEGQNVTLSCEQNLNHDAMYWYRQDPGQGLRLIYYSQIVNDFQKGDIAEGYSVSREKKESFPLTVTSAQKNPTAFYLCASSIARGGHTEAFFGQGTRLTVV.

The V call is TRBV5-8, the J call TRBJ1-2; 7 bases map to TRBD1. CDR3 length equals 15 residues. V lost 3 bases and J lost 0; bases outside the gene matches: 5. Germline CDR1 SGHTS, CDR2 YDEGEE. CDR3 in DNA: TGTGCCAGCAGCTACGGGGACAGATCTAACTATGGCTACACCTTC. Its translation is CASSYGDRSNYGYTF.

The V and J genes are TRBV27 and TRBJ2-1, with a possible D match to TRBD1 (6 bases). The germline V gene has CDR1 MNHEY and CDR2 SMNVEV (reference sequence). The V end lost 5 bases, the J end lost 8 bases, and 22 bases lay between the germline ends. The CDR3 extends over 16 amino acids. CDR3 sequence: CASSHYPMTGGDEQFF. In nucleotides, the CDR3 is TGTGCCAGCAGTCACTATCCGATGACAGGTGGGGATGAGCAGTTCTTC.

The chain recombines TRBV10-1 with TRBJ2-7; D unclear. The V end lost 0 bases, the J end lost 7 bases, and 13 bases lay between the germline ends. The CDR3 is 14 residues long. The V gene's germline CDR1 is WNHNN and CDR2 SYGVQD (reference sequence). The CDR3 DNA reads as TGCGCCAGCAGTGAGTCGAAAGGTGGGGATGAGCAGTACTTC. It yields the protein CASSESKGGDEQYF.

The chain links TRBV12-5 to TRBJ2-5; TRBD1 matches 9 bases. J was trimmed by 0 bases and V by 0 bases; bases with no gene match: 8. Germline CDR1 is LGHNT and CDR2 is FRNRAP. The CDR3 totals 18 residues. CDR3 sequence (DNA): TGTGCTAGTGGTTTGGTAGTGTCGGGACAGGGACACCAAGAGACCCAGTACTTC. Its protein product is CASGLVVSGQGHQETQYF.

This clonotype came up many times. The rearrangement uses TRBV6-2 or TRBV6-3 and TRBJ1-5; the D gene is possibly TRBD1 (6 bases). Deletions cut 6 bases from V and 1 base from J, with 16 bases between. The CDR3 covers 16 residues. The germline V gene has CDR1 MNHEY and CDR2 SVGEGT. The CDR3, as DNA: TGTGCCAGCAGACCCCGGGGGGCTGGGAGCAATCAGCCCCAGCATTTT. Translation: CASRPRGAGSNQPQHF.

CDR3 in amino acids: CASSQGPPGLRETQYF. In DNA form, the CDR3 reads TGTGCCAGCAGCCAAGGCCCACCGGGACTAAGGGAGACCCAGTACTTC. The rearrangement joins TRBV14 to TRBJ2-5, with TRBD2 matching over 7 bases. The CDR3 runs to 16 residues. With V trimmed by 1 base and J by 5 bases, 10 bases remained unmatched. CDR1 is SGHDN, CDR2 FVKESK, per germline.

The gene calls are TRBV6-2 or TRBV6-3 and TRBJ2-1; 7 bases match TRBD2. In germline, CDR1 is MNHEY, CDR2 SVGEGT. Losses at the gene ends were 2 bases for V and 4 bases for J; bases not matched to a gene: 8. The CDR3 length is 16 residues. CDR3 DNA: TGTGCCAGCAGTTACCTGCAGGCGGGAGTTTACAATGAGCAGTTCTTC. It yields the protein CASSYLQAGVYNEQFF.

This clonotype occurred a few times. The chain links TRBV6-6 to TRBJ2-7, with TRBD1 identical over 9 bases. Germline V gives CDR1 MNHNY, CDR2 SVGAGI (reference sequence). This CDR3 comprises 13 residues. The V and J ends lost 7 bases and 5 bases, in that order; junction bases with no gene match: 6. The DNA of the CDR3 is TGTGCCAGCACTAGGGACAGGGCGGACGAGCAGTACGTC. This gives the protein CASTRDRADEQYV.